The 15 T cell receptor beta chains given below trace back to one sample, sequenced in a study of T cells in localized non-small cell lung cancer. Sequencing used immunoSEQ multiplex PCR; TCRdb keeps in-frame clones, though not all of them. The sample lists 100,000 or so clones; under 95% were seen once. Sequencing was performed on PBMCs, taken before any cancer treatment. These receptors all come from a woman aged 35-75 years with stage II squamous cell lung carcinoma.

V usage is TRBV7-8 and J usage is TRBJ2-7; 9 bases line up with TRBD2. Losses at the gene ends were 5 bases for V and 3 bases for J; bases not matched to a gene: 11. The germline CDR1 and CDR2 sequences are SGHVS and FQNEAQ. The CDR3 consists of 16 residues. The DNA of the CDR3 is TGTGCCAGCAGCCCCCTTACTAGCGGGCCTATCTACGAGCAGTACTTC. It yields the protein CASSPLTSGPIYEQYF. The full variable domain, with the rest looked up from reference TRBV7-8 and TRBJ2-7, is GAGVSQSPRYKVAKRGQDVALRCDPISGHVSLFWYQQALGQGPEFLTYFQNEAQLDKSGLPSDRFFAERPEGSVSTLKIQRTQQEDSAVYLCASSPLTSGPIYEQYFGPGTRLTVT.

The chain uses TRBV6-1 and TRBJ1-5, with D unclear. CDR1 and CDR2 from the germline V gene are MNHNS and SASEGT. The CDR3 extends over 14 amino acids. V shed 8 bases and J shed 0 bases, with 11 bases lying between them. The DNA of the CDR3 is TGTGCCAGCGCCGATCCGACTAGCAATCAGCCCCAGCATTTT. It specifies CASADPTSNQPQHF.

The CDR3 region has the DNA TGTGCCATCAGTGACGTTACCTACGAGCAGTACTTC. It codes for CAISDVTYEQYF. This chain connects TRBV10-3 to TRBJ2-7, with D unresolved. V dropped 3 bases and J dropped 2 bases, with 5 bases sitting between them. Per the germline V gene, CDR1 is ENHRY and CDR2 is SYGVKD. The CDR3 is 12 amino acids.

The rearrangement joins TRBV19 to TRBJ2-7; 7 nucleotides align to TRBD2. Per germline, CDR1 LNHDA and CDR2 SQIVND (reference sequence). V gave up 0 bases and J gave up 4 bases; unmatched junction bases: 0. This CDR3 comprises 13 residues. The CDR3 bases are TGTGCCAGTAGTATAGAAGCGGGGTACGAGCAGTACTTC. The encoded protein is CASSIEAGYEQYF. The full variable domain, its missing parts supplied by reference TRBV19 and TRBJ2-7, is DGGITQSPKYLFRKEGQNVTLSCEQNLNHDAMYWYRQDPGQGLRLIYYSQIVNDFQKGDIAEGYSVSREKKESFPLTVTSAQKNPTAFYLCASSIEAGYEQYFGPGTRLTVT.

The rearrangement uses TRBV7-2 and TRBJ1-2; D is possibly TRBD1 (6 bases). This CDR3 is built from 15 residues. V lost 4 bases, J lost 2 bases, and 14 bases lay in between. Germline assignment: CDR1 SGHTA and CDR2 FQGNSA. CDR3 DNA sequence: TGTGCCAGCAGCTCCCGCCAAAGGGGGAACTATGGCTACACCTTC. Translating it yields CASSSRQRGNYGYTF.

The chain carries TRBV15 and TRBJ2-1, with 13 bases matching TRBD2. CDR3 size: 23 residues. V lost 4 bases to trimming and J lost 6 bases; unmatched junction nucleotides: 27. Germline assignment: CDR1 LNHNV and CDR2 YYDKDF (reference sequence). Here the CDR3 DNA reads TGTGCCACCAGCACTTACCGCCGAACCGGGACTAGCGGGAAAGTGGGTTCGAGCAATGAGCAGTTCTTC. Translation: CATSTYRRTGTSGKVGSSNEQFF.

The CDR3, as DNA: TGTGCCAGCAGCCTCCGGGACACTCAAGAGACCCAGTACTTC. Translated, it gives CASSLRDTQETQYF. The V call is TRBV5-4, the J call TRBJ2-5, with D maybe TRBD1 (6 bases). The CDR3 spans 14 residues. Germline CDR1 reads SGHNT; CDR2 reads YYREEE (reference sequence). Trimming took 4 bases from V and 2 from J, leaving 12 bases between them.

The rearrangement links TRBV5-1 to TRBJ1-6; D might be TRBD1 (6 bases). This CDR3 is built from 15 residues. Trimming removed 7 bases at V and 1 base at J, with 12 bases between. Germline assignment: CDR1 SGHRS and CDR2 YFSETQ. This chain's CDR3 is CASAQGGSYNSPLHF. The CDR3 DNA reads as TGCGCCAGCGCCCAAGGGGGTTCCTATAATTCACCCCTCCACTTT.

J is TRBJ2-1 and V is TRBV7-9; the match to TRBD2 covers 9 bases. The V and J ends lost 6 bases and 3 bases, in that order; junction bases with no gene match: 9. Germline V gene sequence: CDR1 SEHNR, CDR2 FQNEAQ (reference sequence). The CDR3 spans 16 residues. CDR3 region: CASRPASGVLYNEQFF. The DNA for the CDR3 is TGTGCCAGCAGACCCGCTAGCGGGGTTCTCTACAATGAGCAGTTCTTC.

J is TRBJ2-7 and V is TRBV5-4; possibly TRBD2 for D (7 bases). The CDR3 runs 16 residues. Germline assignment: CDR1 SGHNT and CDR2 YYREEE (reference sequence). Trimming removed 0 bases from V and 6 bases from J, with 19 bases in between. CDR3 bases: TGTGCCAGCAGCTTGGACCCGGGGGGCCAGTTGGGCGAGCAGTACTTC. This gives the protein CASSLDPGGQLGEQYF.

This chain uses TRBV4-2 with TRBJ1-2; D is undetermined. CDR3 length equals 14 residues. Trimming cost V 4 bases and J 0 bases, with 9 bases left between them. CDR1 is LGHNA and CDR2 is YNFKEQ in the germline V gene. This CDR3 reads CASSRERTNYGYTF. The CDR3 coding sequence is TGTGCCAGCAGCCGAGAAAGAACTAACTATGGCTACACCTTC.

This chain joins TRBV27 and TRBJ2-2; possibly TRBD2 for D (7 bases). Per the germline V gene, CDR1 is MNHEY and CDR2 is SMNVEV (reference sequence). The CDR3 covers 16 residues. Between the trimmed V and J ends, which lost 6 bases and 0 bases, there was a span of 14 bases. CDR3 nucleotide sequence: TGTGCCAGCAGATGGGGGGGCTCTGCGAACACCGGGGAGCTGTTTTTT. This translates into CASRWGGSANTGELFF.

The chain links TRBV19 to TRBJ1-1; a possible D gene is TRBD1 (5 bases). The length of the CDR3 is 14 residues. Germline-derived CDR1 and CDR2 are LNHDA and SQIVND (reference sequence). V dropped 7 bases and J dropped 4 bases, with 16 bases sitting between them. Here the CDR3 DNA reads TGTGCCAGTACCCGCCCGGGGGGGAGCACTGAAGCTTTCTTT. Its protein product is CASTRPGGSTEAFF.

The chain uses TRBV2 and TRBJ2-1, with unresolved D. Germline CDR1 reads SNHLY; CDR2 reads FYNNEI. This CDR3 has 11 residues. Between the trimmed V and J ends, which lost 6 bases and 7 bases, there was a span of 7 bases. This CDR3 reads CASRVVNEQFF. CDR3 in DNA: TGTGCCAGCAGAGTGGTTAATGAGCAGTTCTTC. The full variable domain, in which reference TRBV2 and TRBJ2-1 provide the parts outside the CDR3, is EPEVTQTPSHQVTQMGQEVILRCVPISNHLYFYWYRQILGQKVEFLVSFYNNEISEKSEIFDDQFSVERPDGSNFTLKIRSTKLEDSAMYFCASRVVNEQFFGPGTRLTVL.

J is TRBJ1-5 and V is TRBV4-1; 7 nucleotides match TRBD1. The CDR3 totals 15 residues. Trimming cost V 2 bases and J 5 bases; bases outside gene matches: 6. Germline V gene sequence: CDR1 MGHRA, CDR2 YSYEKL. The CDR3 nucleotides read TGCGCCAGCAGCCAACCAGACAGGGACCATCAGCCCCAGCATTTT. This encodes CASSQPDRDHQPQHF.